Shown below are 15 T cell receptor beta chains from a single sample sequenced in a study of blood T cells in healthy people across ages. The second PCR ran 7 to 11 cycles with a sample-barcoded 5' primer and J-beta primers. TCRdb independently ran MiXCR on the 5' RACE reads; one entry per CDR3 protein. In the table there are about 750,000 distinct CDR3 sequences, about 48% of which are singletons. The sample was blood. Receptor source: a man older than 75 in good health.

The rearrangement uses TRBV12-3 or TRBV12-4 and TRBJ2-1; 7 bases line up with TRBD1. Losses at the gene ends were 7 bases for V and 9 bases for J; bases not matched to a gene: 12. This CDR3 contains 14 residues. The CDR3 spells CASTTTGRSGEQFF. Written as DNA, the CDR3 is TGTGCCAGCACTACGACAGGGAGAAGCGGTGAGCAGTTCTTC.

The rearrangement links TRBV27 to TRBJ2-5; possible D gene TRBD2, 6 bases. V was clipped by 5 bases and J by 2 bases, with 21 bases between them. This CDR3 comprises 17 residues. Germline assignment: CDR1 MNHEY and CDR2 SMNVEV (reference sequence). The CDR3 nucleotides are TGTGCCAGCAGTCCGGAACATACTAGCTTAACACAAGAGACCCAGTACTTC. Protein: CASSPEHTSLTQETQYF.

For the CDR3, the DNA is TGTGCCACCAGTGGGTGGACTAGCGACGAGCAGTACTTC. This sequence encodes CATSGWTSDEQYF. The chain has TRBV24-1 and TRBJ2-7; 9 bases agree with TRBD2. Germline V lookup: CDR1 KGHDR, CDR2 SFDVKD. The length of the CDR3 is 13 residues. J was trimmed by 5 bases and V by 5 bases; bases with no gene match: 3.

V is TRBV7-2 and J is TRBJ2-7, with TRBD2 identical over 7 bases. The tail of the sequence fits TRBJ2-5 better, so the J call may be wrong. The CDR3 sequence is 13 residues long. Per germline, CDR1 SGHTA and CDR2 FQGNSA. CDR3 nucleotide sequence: TGTGCCAGCAGCGGGGGGGTAATAGAGACCCAGTACTTC. It specifies CASSGGVIETQYF.

This clonotype was observed a few times. This chain joins TRBV11-2 and TRBJ2-5, with D tentatively TRBD1 (5 bases). The V gene's germline CDR1 is SGHAT and CDR2 FQNNGV. The CDR3 is made up of 15 amino acids. Trimming took 8 bases from V and 5 from J, leaving 21 bases between them. As DNA, the CDR3 is TGTGCCAGCGCCCCAGGCCGAAGGGGCGAGGAGACCCAGTACTTC. Its translation: CASAPGRRGEETQYF.

The chain couples TRBV9 to TRBJ1-1; perhaps TRBD1 as D (5 bases). The CDR3 is 14 residues long. V dropped 4 bases and J dropped 1 base, with 11 bases sitting between them. Looked up from germline, CDR1 is SGDLS and CDR2 is YYNGEE. CDR3 amino acids: CASSRGGENTEAFF. As DNA, the CDR3 is TGTGCCAGCAGCCGCGGGGGGGAGAACACTGAAGCTTTCTTT. Full variable domain (rest looked up from reference TRBV9 and TRBJ1-1): DSGVTQTPKHLITATGQRVTLRCSPRSGDLSVYWYQQSLDQGLQFLIQYYNGEERAKGNILERFSAQQFPDLHSELNLSSLELGDSALYFCASSRGGENTEAFFGQGTRLTVV.

The chain has TRBV3-1 and TRBJ2-5; 8 nucleotides match TRBD2. Trimming took 3 bases from V and 4 from J; bases not matched to a gene: 13. The germline gives CDR1 LGHDT, CDR2 YNNKEL (reference sequence). This CDR3 comprises 17 residues. CDR3 nucleotide sequence: TGTGCCAGCAGCCACCTGAAAGCGGGAGCCTCCCCAGAGACCCAGTACTTC. Translating it yields CASSHLKAGASPETQYF.

This clonotype was picked up a small number of times. The chain recombines TRBV7-9 with TRBJ2-7, with 8 positions matching TRBD2. The germline gives CDR1 SEHNR, CDR2 FQNEAQ (reference sequence). This CDR3 has 14 residues. The V and J ends lost 5 bases and 2 bases, in that order; junction bases with no gene match: 5. The CDR3: CASSQSAGAYEQYF. CDR3 nucleotides: TGTGCCAGCAGCCAATCAGCGGGGGCCTACGAGCAGTACTTC.

This chain uses TRBV20-1 with TRBJ2-5, with D possibly being TRBD1 or TRBD2 (6 bases each). The V and J ends lost 0 bases and 11 bases respectively, with 22 bases between them. Germline V CDR1 and CDR2: DFQATT, SNEGSKA (reference sequence). The CDR3 is 15 residues long. CDR3 sequence (DNA): TGCAGTGCTAGAGATCGGGCCGCCGGGGGCAAGGAGCAGTACTTC. It encodes CSARDRAAGGKEQYF.

The genes are TRBV30 and TRBJ2-5, with 8 bases that match TRBD2. The J call may be wrong; the DNA end is better matched by TRBJ2-7. From germline, CDR1 is GTSNPN and CDR2 SVGIG (reference sequence). The CDR3 totals 13 residues. The CDR3 DNA reads as TGTGCCTGGAGAGGAGCGGGAGAGACCGAGCAGTACTTC. Amino acids: CAWRGAGETEQYF.

V gene TRBV29-1 combines with J gene TRBJ2-6; D remains unclear. Germline loops: CDR1 SQVTM, CDR2 ANQGSEA. There are 16 residues in the CDR3. The ends were cut back, 7 bases at V and 0 bases at J, with 16 bases in the middle. The CDR3 protein is CSASQDVNSGANVLTF. The CDR3 coding sequence is TGCAGCGCGTCTCAAGATGTTAACTCTGGGGCCAACGTCCTGACTTTC.

The V call is TRBV5-8, the J call TRBJ2-4; the match to TRBD1 covers 9 bases. The J call may not be correct, given that the DNA end is closer to TRBJ2-7. Per germline, CDR1 SGHTS and CDR2 YDEGEE. CDR3 length: 15 amino acids. The CDR3 DNA follows: TGTGCCAGCAGGAGACCGGGACAGGGACCCTACGAGCAGTACTTC. It specifies CASRRPGQGPYEQYF.

This sequence joins TRBV12-3 or TRBV12-4 and TRBJ2-1, with D hard to call. The CDR3 has 13 residues. Trimming took off 4 bases at V and 12 bases at J, with 16 bases between the two ends. The CDR3 protein is CASSSLFSDRQFF. CDR3 DNA sequence: TGTGCCAGCAGTTCCCTATTCTCAGATAGGCAGTTCTTC.

This clonotype occurred many times. The rearrangement joins TRBV20-1 to TRBJ2-3; no definite D call. With 0 bases removed from V and 2 bases from J, the gap between germline ends came to 6 bases. This CDR3 has 13 amino acids. Germline V gives CDR1 DFQATT, CDR2 SNEGSKA (reference sequence). In nucleotides, the CDR3 is TGCAGTGCTAGAGATCCCTTCACAGATACGCAGTATTTT. Amino acids: CSARDPFTDTQYF.

This sequence joins TRBV20-1 and TRBJ2-5; the match to TRBD1 covers 7 bases. The J call may be incorrect, as the DNA end agrees better with TRBJ2-7. Germline-derived CDR1 and CDR2 are DFQATT and SNEGSKA (reference sequence). This CDR3 is 11 amino acids long. CDR3 amino acids: CSAIQGNEQYF. The CDR3 region has the DNA TGCAGTGCCATACAGGGGAACGAGCAGTACTTC.